Included here is one T cell receptor (beta chain) sequence, with context. This sample was included in a study of technical replicates of blood from several donors. CDR3 length: 13 residues. Germline lookup yields CDR1 SGHTA and CDR2 FQGTGA. Trimming stripped 5 bases from V and 2 bases from J, with 9 bases between. Profiling relied on immunoSEQ multiplex PCR, and the TCRdb table lists in-frame clones only, not all of them. This table holds 70,000 to 95,000 clones, approximately 97% found once. This clonotype was obtained from a human donor in good health. The specimen sequenced was T cells isolated from PBMCs. V is TRBV7-3 and J is TRBJ1-1; D uncertain. The CDR3 coding sequence is TGTGCCAGCAGCCTCACCTATAACACTGAAGCTTTCTTT. This encodes CASSLTYNTEAFF.